This T cell receptor (beta chain) was obtained from a study of PD-1 blockade in classical Hodgkin lymphoma. Study-level findings and limits: Reasons behind the repertoire differences stay unclear, perhaps disease activity or earlier therapy.

Clones were read by immunoSEQ multiplex PCR, and TCRdb kept only the in-frame ones, dropping some. The table includes some 15,000 clones, roughly nine tenths detected once. This CDR3 is 14 amino acids long. V lost 5 bases to trimming and J lost 13 bases, with 21 bases between them. Per the germline V gene, CDR1 is SEHNR and CDR2 is FQNEAQ (reference sequence). The time point denotes: newly diagnosed, previously untreated cHL patient sample. CD8+ T cell isolation from thawed PBMCs was performed by magnetic negative selection. Untreated, newly diagnosed classical Hodgkin lymphoma PBMCs were comparators. Comment on this clone: Its antigen is not identified.

The sample consisted of CD8+ T cells from blood. The receptor comes from a human donor with classical Hodgkin lymphoma. This chain uses TRBV7-9 with TRBJ2-1; D is possibly TRBD1 (5 bases). CDR3 region: CASSPWTTPRIQFF. CDR3 bases: TGTGCCAGCAGCCCTTGGACAACTCCACGGATTCAGTTCTTC. Drawing the rest from reference TRBV7-9 and TRBJ2-1, the complete variable domain is DTGVSQNPRHKITKRGQNVTFRCDPISEHNRLYWYRQTLGQGPEFLTYFQNEAQLEKSRLLSDRFSAERPKGSFSTLEIQRTEQGDSAMYLCASSPWTTPRIQFFGPGTRLTVL.